This passage covers 7 T cell receptor beta chains from one sample sequenced in a study of OX40 agonist ivuxolimab in advanced cancers. Some clones are missing from TCRdb's copy, which holds only in-frame ones; the method was immunoSEQ multiplex PCR. The sample has 50,000 or so clones; about 79% are singletons. Specimen: CD4+ or CD8+ T cells sorted from blood, collected in a trial of the OX40 agonist ivuxolimab. The receptors were gathered from an adult with an advanced solid tumor such as melanoma, head and neck, liver or kidney cancer.

The genes are TRBV19 and TRBJ1-2, with D possibly TRBD1 on 5 matching bases. CDR3 length: 16 residues. Trimming cost V 4 bases and J 5 bases, with 20 bases left between them. CDR1 LNHDA and CDR2 SQIVND come from the germline V gene (reference sequence). This CDR3 is CASSTADSRPLYGYTF. CDR3 nucleotides: TGTGCCAGTAGTACCGCAGACAGCCGACCACTATATGGCTACACCTTC.

CDR3 region: CASSWRASGANEQFF. CDR3 sequence (DNA): TGTGCCAGCAGCTGGAGGGCTAGCGGGGCCAATGAGCAGTTCTTC. The chain carries TRBV5-5 and TRBJ2-1; the match to TRBD2 covers 9 bases. The CDR3 extends over 15 amino acids. The germline V gene has CDR1 SGHKS and CDR2 YYEKEE (reference sequence). V lost 3 bases to trimming and J lost 6 bases; unmatched junction nucleotides: 7.

This clone was seen just once. V is TRBV25-1 and J is TRBJ1-1; 8 bases line up with TRBD1. CDR1 and CDR2 from the germline V gene are MGHDK and SYGVNS. V lost 1 base to trimming and J lost 6 bases; unmatched junction nucleotides: 10. The CDR3 runs 16 residues. Here the CDR3 reads CASSESGPGGKAEAFF. CDR3 DNA sequence: TGTGCCAGCAGTGAATCCGGGCCAGGGGGCAAAGCTGAAGCTTTCTTT.

The genes are TRBV11-1 and TRBJ1-1; possible D gene TRBD1, 6 bases. This CDR3 contains 14 residues. CDR1 SGHAT and CDR2 FQDESV come from the germline V gene (reference sequence). Trimming stripped 2 bases from V and 4 bases from J, with 11 bases between. The CDR3 is CASSLQGWGTEAFF. CDR3 DNA: TGTGCCAGCAGCTTACAGGGGTGGGGCACTGAAGCTTTCTTT. The complete variable domain, with remaining parts taken from reference TRBV11-1 and TRBJ1-1, reads EAEVAQSPRYKITEKSQAVAFWCDPISGHATLYWYRQILGQGPELLVQFQDESVVDDSQLPKDRFSAERLKGVDSTLKIQPAELGDSAMYLCASSLQGWGTEAFFGQGTRLTVV.

This chain connects TRBV5-8 to TRBJ1-6; D unclear. The CDR3 has 13 amino acids. Germline V CDR1 and CDR2: SGHTS, YDEGEE. V was shortened by 4 bases and J by 7 bases, with 9 bases between the two germline ends. As DNA, the CDR3 is TGTGCCAGCAGCCGGGATAGCAATTCACCCCTCCACTTT. This gives the protein CASSRDSNSPLHF. Supplemented by reference TRBV5-8 and TRBJ1-6, the full variable domain reads EAGVTQSPTHLIKTRGQQATLRCSPISGHTSVYWYQQALGLGLQFLLWYDEGEERNRGNFPPRFSGRQFPNYSSELNVNALELEDSALYLCASSRDSNSPLHFGNGTRLTVT.

In its sample, this clone was seen once. V usage is TRBV5-1 and J usage is TRBJ2-3; TRBD1 aligns across 12 bases. Trimming took 4 bases from V and 4 from J; bases not matched to a gene: 4. From germline, CDR1 is SGHRS and CDR2 YFSETQ. The CDR3 totals 15 residues. CDR3 protein: CASSRDRGRADTQYF. As DNA, the CDR3 is TGCGCCAGCAGCAGGGACAGGGGGCGGGCAGATACGCAGTATTTT.

This clone was picked up a small number of times. The chain uses TRBV7-2 and TRBJ1-2; 9 bases align to TRBD1. The CDR3 loop spans 17 amino acids. V lost 4 bases to trimming and J lost 2 bases; unmatched junction nucleotides: 11. The germline gives CDR1 SGHTA, CDR2 FQGNSA. CDR3 in amino acids: CASSYFPGGQGNYGYTF. CDR3 DNA sequence: TGTGCCAGCAGCTATTTCCCGGGGGGACAGGGAAACTATGGCTACACCTTC.